This entry features one T cell receptor beta chain sequence. The length of the CDR3 is 15 residues. The trim removed 7 bases at V and 3 bases at J, leaving 7 bases unmatched. Germline V gene sequence: CDR1 MNHEY, CDR2 SVGAGI. Repertoires were generated with immunoSEQ multiplex PCR, while TCRdb's copy carries only in-frame clones and drops some. The repertoire consists of 100,000 to 150,000 clones, with approximately 92% occurring once and the leading ten covering around 5.1%. The data were obtained in a study of control samples from healthy donors and cancer patients. This sequence joins TRBV6-5 and TRBJ2-2, with 8 bases that match TRBD2. The specimen was blood. This receptor was obtained from a man between 18 and 35 years old in good health. The DNA of the CDR3 is TGTGCCAGCATTCCAAGCGGGGGTGACACCGGGGAGCTGTTTTTT. Protein sequence: CASIPSGGDTGELFF.